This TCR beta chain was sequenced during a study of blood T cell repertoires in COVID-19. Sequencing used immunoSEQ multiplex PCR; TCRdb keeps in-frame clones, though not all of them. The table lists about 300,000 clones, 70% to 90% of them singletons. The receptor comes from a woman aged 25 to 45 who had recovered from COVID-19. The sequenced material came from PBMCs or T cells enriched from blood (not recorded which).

This CDR3 is CASSYPGDRGNLYGYTF. DNA for the CDR3: TGTGCCAGCAGTTACCCGGGGGACAGGGGTAACCTCTATGGCTACACCTTC. The chain carries TRBV6-2 or TRBV6-3 and TRBJ1-2; TRBD1 aligns across 10 bases. The CDR3 is made up of 17 amino acids. The germline V gene has CDR1 MNHEY and CDR2 SVGEGT. Trimming took 2 bases from V and 4 from J; bases not matched to a gene: 10.